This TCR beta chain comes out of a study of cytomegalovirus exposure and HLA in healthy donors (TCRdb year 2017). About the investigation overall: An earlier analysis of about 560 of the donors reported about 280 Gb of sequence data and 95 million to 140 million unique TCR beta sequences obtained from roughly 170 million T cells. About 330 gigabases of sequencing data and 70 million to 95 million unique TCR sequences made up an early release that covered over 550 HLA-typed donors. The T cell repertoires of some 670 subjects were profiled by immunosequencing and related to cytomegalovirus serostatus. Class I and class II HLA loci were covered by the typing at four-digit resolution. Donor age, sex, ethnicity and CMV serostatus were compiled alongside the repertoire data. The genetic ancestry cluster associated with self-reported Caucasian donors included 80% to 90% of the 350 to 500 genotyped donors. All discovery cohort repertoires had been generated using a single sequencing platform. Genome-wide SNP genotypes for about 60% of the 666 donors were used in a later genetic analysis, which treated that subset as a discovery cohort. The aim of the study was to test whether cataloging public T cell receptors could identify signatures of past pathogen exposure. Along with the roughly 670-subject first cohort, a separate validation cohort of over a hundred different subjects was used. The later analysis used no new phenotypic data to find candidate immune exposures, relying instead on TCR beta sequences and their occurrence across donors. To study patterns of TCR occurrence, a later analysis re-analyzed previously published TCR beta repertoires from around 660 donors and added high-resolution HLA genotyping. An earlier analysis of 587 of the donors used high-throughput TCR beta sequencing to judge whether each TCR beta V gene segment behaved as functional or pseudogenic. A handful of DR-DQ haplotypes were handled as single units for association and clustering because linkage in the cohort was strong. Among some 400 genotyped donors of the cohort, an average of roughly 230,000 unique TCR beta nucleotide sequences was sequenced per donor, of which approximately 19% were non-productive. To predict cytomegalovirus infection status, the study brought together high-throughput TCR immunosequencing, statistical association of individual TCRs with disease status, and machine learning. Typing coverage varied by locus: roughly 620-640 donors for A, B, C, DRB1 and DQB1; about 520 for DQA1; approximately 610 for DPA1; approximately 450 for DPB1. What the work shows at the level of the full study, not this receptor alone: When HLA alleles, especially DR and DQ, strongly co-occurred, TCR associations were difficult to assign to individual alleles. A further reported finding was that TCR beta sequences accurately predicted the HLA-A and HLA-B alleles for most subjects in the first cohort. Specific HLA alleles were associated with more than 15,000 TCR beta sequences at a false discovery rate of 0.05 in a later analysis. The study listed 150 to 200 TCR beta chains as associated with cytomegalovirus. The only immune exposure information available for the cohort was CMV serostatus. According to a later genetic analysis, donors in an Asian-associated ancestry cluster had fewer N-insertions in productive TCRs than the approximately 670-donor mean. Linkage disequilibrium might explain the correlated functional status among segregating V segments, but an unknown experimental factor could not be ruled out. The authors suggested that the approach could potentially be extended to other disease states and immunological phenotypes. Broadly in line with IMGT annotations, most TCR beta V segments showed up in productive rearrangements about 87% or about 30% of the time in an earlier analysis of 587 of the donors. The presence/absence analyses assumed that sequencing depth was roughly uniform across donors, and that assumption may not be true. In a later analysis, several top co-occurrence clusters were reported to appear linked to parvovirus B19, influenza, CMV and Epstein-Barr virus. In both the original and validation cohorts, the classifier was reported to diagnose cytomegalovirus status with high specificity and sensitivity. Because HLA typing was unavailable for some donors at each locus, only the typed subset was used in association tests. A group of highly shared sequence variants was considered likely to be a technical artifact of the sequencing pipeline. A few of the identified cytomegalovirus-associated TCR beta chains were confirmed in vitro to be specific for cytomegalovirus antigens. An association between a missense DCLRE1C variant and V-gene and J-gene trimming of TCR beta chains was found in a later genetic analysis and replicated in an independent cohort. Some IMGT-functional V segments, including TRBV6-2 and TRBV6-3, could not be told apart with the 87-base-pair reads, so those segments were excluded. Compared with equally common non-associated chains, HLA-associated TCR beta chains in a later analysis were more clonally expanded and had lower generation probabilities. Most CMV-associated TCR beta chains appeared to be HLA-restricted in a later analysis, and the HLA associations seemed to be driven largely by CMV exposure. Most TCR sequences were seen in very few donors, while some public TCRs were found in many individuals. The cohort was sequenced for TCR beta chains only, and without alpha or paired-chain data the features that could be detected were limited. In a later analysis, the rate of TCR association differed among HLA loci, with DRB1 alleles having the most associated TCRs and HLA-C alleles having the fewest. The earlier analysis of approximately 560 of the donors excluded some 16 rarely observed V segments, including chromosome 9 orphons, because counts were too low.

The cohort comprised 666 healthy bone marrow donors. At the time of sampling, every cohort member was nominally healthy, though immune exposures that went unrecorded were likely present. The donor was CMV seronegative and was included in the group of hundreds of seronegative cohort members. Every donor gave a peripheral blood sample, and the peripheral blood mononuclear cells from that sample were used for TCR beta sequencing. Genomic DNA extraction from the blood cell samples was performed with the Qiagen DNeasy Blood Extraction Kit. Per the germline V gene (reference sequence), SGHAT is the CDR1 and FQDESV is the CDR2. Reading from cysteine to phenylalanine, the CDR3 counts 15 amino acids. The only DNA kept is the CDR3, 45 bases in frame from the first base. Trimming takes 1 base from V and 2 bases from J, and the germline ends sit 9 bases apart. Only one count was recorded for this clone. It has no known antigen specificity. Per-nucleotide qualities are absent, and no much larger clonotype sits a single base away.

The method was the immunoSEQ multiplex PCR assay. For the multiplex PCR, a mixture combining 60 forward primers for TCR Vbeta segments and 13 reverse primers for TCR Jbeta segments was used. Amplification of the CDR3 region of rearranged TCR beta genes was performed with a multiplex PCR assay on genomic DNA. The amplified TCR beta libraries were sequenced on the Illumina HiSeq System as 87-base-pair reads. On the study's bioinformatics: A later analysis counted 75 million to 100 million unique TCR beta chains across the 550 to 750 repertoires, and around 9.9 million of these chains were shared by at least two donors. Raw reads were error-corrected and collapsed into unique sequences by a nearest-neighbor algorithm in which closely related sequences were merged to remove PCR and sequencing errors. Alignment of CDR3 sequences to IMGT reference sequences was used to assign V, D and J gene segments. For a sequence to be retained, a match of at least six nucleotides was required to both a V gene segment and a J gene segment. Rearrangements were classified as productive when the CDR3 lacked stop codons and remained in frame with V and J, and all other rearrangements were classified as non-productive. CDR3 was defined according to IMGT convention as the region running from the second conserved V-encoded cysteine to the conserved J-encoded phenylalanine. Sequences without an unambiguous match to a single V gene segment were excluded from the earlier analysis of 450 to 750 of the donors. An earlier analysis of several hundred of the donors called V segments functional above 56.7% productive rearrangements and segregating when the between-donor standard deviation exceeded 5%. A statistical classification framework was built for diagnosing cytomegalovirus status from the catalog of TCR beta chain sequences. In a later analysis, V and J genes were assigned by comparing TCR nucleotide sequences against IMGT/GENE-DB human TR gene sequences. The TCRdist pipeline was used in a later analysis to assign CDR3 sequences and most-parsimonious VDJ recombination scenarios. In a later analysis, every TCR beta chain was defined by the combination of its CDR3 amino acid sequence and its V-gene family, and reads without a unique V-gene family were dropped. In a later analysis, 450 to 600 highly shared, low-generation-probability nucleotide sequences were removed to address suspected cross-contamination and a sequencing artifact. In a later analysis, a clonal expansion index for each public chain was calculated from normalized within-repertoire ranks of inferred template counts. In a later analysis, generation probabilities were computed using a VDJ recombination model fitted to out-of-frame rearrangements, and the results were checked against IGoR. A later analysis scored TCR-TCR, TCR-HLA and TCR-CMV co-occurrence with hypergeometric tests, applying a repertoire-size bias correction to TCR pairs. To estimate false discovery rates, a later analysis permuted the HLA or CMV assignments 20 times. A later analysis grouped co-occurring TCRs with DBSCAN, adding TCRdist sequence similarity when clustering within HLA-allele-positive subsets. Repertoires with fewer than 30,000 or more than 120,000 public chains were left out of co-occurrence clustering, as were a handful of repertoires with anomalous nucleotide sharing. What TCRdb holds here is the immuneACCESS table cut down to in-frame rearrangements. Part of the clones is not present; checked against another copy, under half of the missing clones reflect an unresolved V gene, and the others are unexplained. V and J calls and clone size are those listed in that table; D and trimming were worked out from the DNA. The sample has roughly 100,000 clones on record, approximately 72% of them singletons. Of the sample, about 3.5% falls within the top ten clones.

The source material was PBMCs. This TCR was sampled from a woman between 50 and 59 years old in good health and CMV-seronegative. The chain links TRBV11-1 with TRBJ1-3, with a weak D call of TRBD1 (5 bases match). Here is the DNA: TGTGCCAGCAGCTTAGGTGCGACAGCTGGAAACACCATATATTTT. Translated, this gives CASSLGATAGNTIYF.